This T cell receptor (beta chain) was sequenced in a study of shared clonotypes between healthy human individuals. Study-level background: Three CD4 naive, three CD4 memory, two CD8 naive and one CD8 memory plate were used per donor.

Germline V lookup: CDR1 LGHNA, CDR2 YSLEER. CDR3 length equals 15 residues. Trimming removed 3 bases from V and 3 bases from J; junction bases left unmatched: 5. Study outcomes and limitations: The study drew on few donors, limiting represented genetic and exposure-history diversity.

As defined, naive CD8 cells were CD45RO-negative and positively selected for CCR7, with terminally differentiated effector memory CD45RA+ cells excluded. Clones were read by immunoSEQ multiplex PCR, and TCRdb kept only the in-frame ones, dropping some. The data show around 1,900,000 clones, 93% seen once. A note on this clone: Its antigen is not known.

Input material: naive CD8+ T cells from PBMCs. This sequence was found in a man younger than 35 in good health. Some clones in this sample may be carry-over from other donors' samples. This chain joins TRBV4-3 and TRBJ2-1; 7 bases are a match to TRBD2. The CDR3 sequence is CASSQESGGYNEQFF. The DNA for the CDR3 is TGCGCCAGCAGCCAGGAATCGGGAGGCTACAATGAGCAGTTCTTC.